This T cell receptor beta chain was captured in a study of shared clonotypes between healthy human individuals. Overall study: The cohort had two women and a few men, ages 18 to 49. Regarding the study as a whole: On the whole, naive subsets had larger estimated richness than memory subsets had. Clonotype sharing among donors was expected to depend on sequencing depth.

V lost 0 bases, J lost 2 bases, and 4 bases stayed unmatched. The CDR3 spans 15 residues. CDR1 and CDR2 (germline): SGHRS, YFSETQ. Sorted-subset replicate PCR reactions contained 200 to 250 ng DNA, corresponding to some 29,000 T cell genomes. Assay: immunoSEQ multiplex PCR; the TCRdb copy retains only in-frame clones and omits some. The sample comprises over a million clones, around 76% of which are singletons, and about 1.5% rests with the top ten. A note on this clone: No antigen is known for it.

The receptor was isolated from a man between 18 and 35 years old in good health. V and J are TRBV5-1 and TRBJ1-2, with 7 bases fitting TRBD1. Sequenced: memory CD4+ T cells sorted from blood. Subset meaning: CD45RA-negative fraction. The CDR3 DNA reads TGCGCCAGCAGCTTGGAGGGACAGCCAAACTATGGCTACACCTTC. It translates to CASSLEGQPNYGYTF.